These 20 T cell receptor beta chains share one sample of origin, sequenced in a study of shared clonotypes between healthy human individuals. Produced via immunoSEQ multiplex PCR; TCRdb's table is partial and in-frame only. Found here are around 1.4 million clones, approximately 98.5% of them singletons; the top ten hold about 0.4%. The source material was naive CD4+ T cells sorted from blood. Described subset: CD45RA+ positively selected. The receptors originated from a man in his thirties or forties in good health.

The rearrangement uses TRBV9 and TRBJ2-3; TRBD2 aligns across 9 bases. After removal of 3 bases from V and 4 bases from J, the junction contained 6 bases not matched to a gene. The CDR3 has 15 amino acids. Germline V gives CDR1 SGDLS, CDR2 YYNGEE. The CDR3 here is CASSGSGRGADTQYF. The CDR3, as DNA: TGTGCCAGCAGCGGTAGCGGGAGAGGCGCAGATACGCAGTATTTT.

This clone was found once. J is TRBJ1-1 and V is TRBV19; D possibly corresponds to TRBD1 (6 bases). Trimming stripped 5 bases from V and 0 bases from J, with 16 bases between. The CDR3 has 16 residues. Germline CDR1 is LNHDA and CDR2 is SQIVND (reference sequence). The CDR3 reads CASSPRGAIVNTEAFF. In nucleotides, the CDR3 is TGTGCCAGTAGTCCGAGGGGGGCCATTGTGAACACTGAAGCTTTCTTT.

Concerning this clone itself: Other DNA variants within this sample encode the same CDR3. In DNA form, the CDR3 reads TGTGCCAGCTCGATAGCTGGGGCCAACGTCCTGACTTTC. Its protein is CASSIAGANVLTF. The chain links TRBV18 to TRBJ2-6; D gene unclear. Deletions cut 6 bases from V and 2 bases from J, with 5 bases between. CDR3 length: 13 amino acids. Germline V lookup: CDR1 KGHSH, CDR2 LQKENI.

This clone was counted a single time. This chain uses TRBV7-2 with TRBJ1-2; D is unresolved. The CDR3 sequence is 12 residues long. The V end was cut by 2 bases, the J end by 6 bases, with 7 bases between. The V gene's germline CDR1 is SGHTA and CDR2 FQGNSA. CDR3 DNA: TGTGCCAGCAGCTTAATCGGCCATGGCTACACCTTC. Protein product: CASSLIGHGYTF.

Written as DNA, the CDR3 is TGTGCCAGCAGTTATCACGGGGGGACAGATACGCAGTATTTT. It codes for CASSYHGGTDTQYF. This chain links TRBV11-3 with TRBJ2-3; 7 positions match TRBD2. Unmatched junction bases numbered 6, after V lost 6 bases and J lost 3 bases. CDR1 and CDR2 (germline): SGHNT, YENEEA. The CDR3 loop spans 14 amino acids.

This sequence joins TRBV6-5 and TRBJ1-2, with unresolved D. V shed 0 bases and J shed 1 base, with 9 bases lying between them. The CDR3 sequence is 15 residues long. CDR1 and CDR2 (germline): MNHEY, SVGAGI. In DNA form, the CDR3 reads TGTGCCAGCAGTTACTCAACGGCTCATAACTATGGCTACACCTTC. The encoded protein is CASSYSTAHNYGYTF.

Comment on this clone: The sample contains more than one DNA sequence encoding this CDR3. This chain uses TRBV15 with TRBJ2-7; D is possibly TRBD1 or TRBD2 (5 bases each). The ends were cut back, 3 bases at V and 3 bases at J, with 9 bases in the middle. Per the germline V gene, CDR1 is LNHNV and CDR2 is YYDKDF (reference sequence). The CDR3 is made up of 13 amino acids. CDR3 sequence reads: CATSRGRDYEQYF. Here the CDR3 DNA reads TGTGCCACCAGCAGGGGACGGGACTACGAGCAGTACTTC.

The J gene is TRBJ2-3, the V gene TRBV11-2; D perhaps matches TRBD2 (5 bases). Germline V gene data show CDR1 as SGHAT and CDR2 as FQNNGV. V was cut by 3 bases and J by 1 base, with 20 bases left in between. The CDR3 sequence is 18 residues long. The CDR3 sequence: CASSLEIMGVTRTDTQYF. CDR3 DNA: TGTGCCAGCAGCTTGGAGATAATGGGAGTGACGCGCACAGATACGCAGTATTTT.

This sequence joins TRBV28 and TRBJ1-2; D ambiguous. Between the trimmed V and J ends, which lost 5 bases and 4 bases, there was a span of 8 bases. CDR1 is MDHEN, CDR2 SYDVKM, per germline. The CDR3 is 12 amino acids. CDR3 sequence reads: CASSRTRYGYTF. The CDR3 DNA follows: TGTGCCAGCAGTCGCACCCGCTATGGCTACACCTTC.

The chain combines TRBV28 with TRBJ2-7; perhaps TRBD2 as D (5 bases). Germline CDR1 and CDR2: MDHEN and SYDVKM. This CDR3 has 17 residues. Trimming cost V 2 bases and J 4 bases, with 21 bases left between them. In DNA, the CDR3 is TGTGCCAGCAGTTTAAGAGGGAGAGGTCTACGGGATTACGAGCAGTACTTC. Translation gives CASSLRGRGLRDYEQYF.

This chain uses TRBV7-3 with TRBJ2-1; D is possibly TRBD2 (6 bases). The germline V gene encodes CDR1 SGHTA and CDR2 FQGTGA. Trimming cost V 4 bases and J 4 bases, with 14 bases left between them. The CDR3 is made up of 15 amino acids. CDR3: CASSSAGTSYNEQFF. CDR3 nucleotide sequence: TGTGCCAGCAGCTCCGCCGGGACTTCTTACAATGAGCAGTTCTTC.

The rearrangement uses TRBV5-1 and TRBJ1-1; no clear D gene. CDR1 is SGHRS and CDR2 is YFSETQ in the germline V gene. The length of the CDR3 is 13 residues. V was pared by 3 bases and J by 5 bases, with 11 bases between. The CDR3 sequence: CASSSNTGTEAFF. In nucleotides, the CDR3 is TGCGCCAGCAGCTCCAATACCGGGACTGAAGCTTTCTTT.

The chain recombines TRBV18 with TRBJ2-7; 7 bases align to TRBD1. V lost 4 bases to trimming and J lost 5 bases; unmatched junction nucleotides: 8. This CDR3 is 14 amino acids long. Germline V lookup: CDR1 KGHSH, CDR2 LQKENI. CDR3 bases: TGTGCCAGCTCACACGAGGGGGCTTCGCACGAGCAGTACTTC. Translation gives CASSHEGASHEQYF.

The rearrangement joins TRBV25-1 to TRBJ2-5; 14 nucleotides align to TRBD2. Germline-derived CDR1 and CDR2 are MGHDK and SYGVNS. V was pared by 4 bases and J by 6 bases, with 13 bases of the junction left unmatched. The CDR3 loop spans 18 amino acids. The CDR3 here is CASSGTTGTSGSDKTQYF. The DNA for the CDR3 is TGTGCCAGCAGTGGTACCACCGGGACTAGCGGGAGTGATAAGACCCAGTACTTC.

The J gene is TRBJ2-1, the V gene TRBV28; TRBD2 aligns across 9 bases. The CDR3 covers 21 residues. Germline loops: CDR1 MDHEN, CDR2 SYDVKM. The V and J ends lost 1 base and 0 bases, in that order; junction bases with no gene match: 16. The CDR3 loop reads CASSLFRREGPTYFSYNEQFF. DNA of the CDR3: TGTGCCAGCAGTTTATTTCGGCGGGAGGGCCCAACTTACTTCTCCTACAATGAGCAGTTCTTC.

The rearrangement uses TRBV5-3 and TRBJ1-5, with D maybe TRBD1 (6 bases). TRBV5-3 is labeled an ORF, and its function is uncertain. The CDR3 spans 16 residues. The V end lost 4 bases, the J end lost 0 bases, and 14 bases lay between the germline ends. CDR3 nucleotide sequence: TGTGCCAGAAGCCCTGGACAGCTTTATAGCAATCAGCCCCAGCATTTT. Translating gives CARSPGQLYSNQPQHF.

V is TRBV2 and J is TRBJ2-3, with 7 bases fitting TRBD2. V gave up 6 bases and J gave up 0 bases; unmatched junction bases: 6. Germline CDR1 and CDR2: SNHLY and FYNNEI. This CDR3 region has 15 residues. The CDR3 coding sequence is TGTGCCAGCAGCCTGCTAGCGGCCAGCACAGATACGCAGTATTTT. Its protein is CASSLLAASTDTQYF.

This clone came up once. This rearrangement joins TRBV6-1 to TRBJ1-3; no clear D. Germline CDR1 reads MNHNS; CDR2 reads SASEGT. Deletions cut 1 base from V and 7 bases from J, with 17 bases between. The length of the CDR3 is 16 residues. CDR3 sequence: CASSEGPHGFGNTIYF. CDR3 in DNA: TGTGCCAGCAGTGAAGGCCCCCATGGCTTCGGGAACACCATATATTTT.

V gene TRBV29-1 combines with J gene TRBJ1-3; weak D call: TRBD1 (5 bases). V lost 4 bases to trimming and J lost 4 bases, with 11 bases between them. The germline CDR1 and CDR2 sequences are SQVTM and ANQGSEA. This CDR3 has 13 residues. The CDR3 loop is CSVAYRSGNTIYF. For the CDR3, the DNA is TGCAGCGTTGCTTACAGGAGCGGAAACACCATATATTTT.

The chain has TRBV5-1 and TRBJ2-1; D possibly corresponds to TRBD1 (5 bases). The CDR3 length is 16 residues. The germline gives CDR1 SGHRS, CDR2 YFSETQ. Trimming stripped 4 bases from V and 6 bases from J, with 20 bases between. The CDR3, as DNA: TGCGCCAGCAGCCCCACGGCAGGGTTGGTGGGCAATGAGCAGTTCTTC. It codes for CASSPTAGLVGNEQFF. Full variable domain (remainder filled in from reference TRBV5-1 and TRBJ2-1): KAGVTQTPRYLIKTRGQQVTLSCSPISGHRSVSWYQQTPGQGLQFLFEYFSETQRNKGNFPGRFSGRQFSNSRSEMNVSTLELGDSALYLCASSPTAGLVGNEQFFGPGTRLTVL.